The entry below describes one T cell receptor (beta chain). Generated by immunoSEQ multiplex PCR, the TCRdb table keeps only in-frame clones and is missing some. The sample gives about 70,000 clones, roughly 96% of which show up once; roughly 0.21% is in the top ten. The sample comes from a study of technical replicates of blood from several donors. The V end lost 4 bases, the J end lost 2 bases, and 4 bases lay between the germline ends. Germline V gene data show CDR1 as SGHDT and CDR2 as YYEEEE. This CDR3 is built from 11 residues. The receptor was derived from a human donor in good health. Sequenced input: T cells isolated from PBMCs. This chain connects TRBV5-6 to TRBJ2-7; no clear D gene. This chain's CDR3 is CASSQTYEQYF. The CDR3 DNA sequence: TGTGCCAGCAGCCAAACCTACGAGCAGTACTTC.